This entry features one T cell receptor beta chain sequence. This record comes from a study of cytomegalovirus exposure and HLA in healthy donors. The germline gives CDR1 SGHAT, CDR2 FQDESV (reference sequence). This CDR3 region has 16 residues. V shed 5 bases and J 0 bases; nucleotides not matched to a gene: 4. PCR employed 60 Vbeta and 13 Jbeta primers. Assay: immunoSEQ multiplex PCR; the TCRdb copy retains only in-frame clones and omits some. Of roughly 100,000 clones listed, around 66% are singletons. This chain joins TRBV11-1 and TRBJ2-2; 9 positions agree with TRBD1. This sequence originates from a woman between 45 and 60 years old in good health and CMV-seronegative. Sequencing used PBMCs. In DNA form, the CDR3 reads TGTGCCAGCAGCCCGGACAGGGGCACGAACACCGGGGAGCTGTTTTTT. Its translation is CASSPDRGTNTGELFF. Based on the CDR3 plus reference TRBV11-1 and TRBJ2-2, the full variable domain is EAEVAQSPRYKITEKSQAVAFWCDPISGHATLYWYRQILGQGPELLVQFQDESVVDDSQLPKDRFSAERLKGVDSTLKIQPAELGDSAMYLCASSPDRGTNTGELFFGEGSRLTVL.